This TCR beta chain stems from a study of read filtering for tumor transcriptome and immune sequencing. Study context: IR-seq gave about 4 to 10.27 million TCR reads per sample; RNA-seq gave about 75 to 1,400. The study, taken as a whole, reports: The sorted CD138-negative fraction was a mixed bone marrow immune population, not purified T cells.

At least ten counts were recorded for this clonotype. Its antigen is unidentified. Germline CDR1 and CDR2: SQVTM and ANQGSEA. Trimming cost V 6 bases and J 0 bases; bases outside gene matches: 0. This CDR3 has 13 residues. This library used roughly 400 ng RNA and molecular barcoded adaptors spanning alpha/delta and beta/gamma chains. TCRdb ran MiXCR on the reads and lists one entry per CDR3 protein. The table has some 25,000 distinct CDR3 sequences, roughly 19% seen once. The sequencing sample was made of a population of CD138-negative cells sorted from bone marrow. This rearrangement joins TRBV29-1 to TRBJ2-7, with 12 bases matching TRBD2. The sequence was obtained from a donor aged 40 or older with multiple myeloma. The CDR3 reads CSVTSGSSYEQYF. The CDR3 region has the DNA TGCAGCGTGACTAGCGGGAGCTCCTACGAGCAGTACTTC.